Shown below are 31 T cell receptor beta chains from a single sample sequenced in a study of breast tumors, draining lymph nodes, adjacent tissues. Samples came from axillary lymph nodes draining the breast cancer. Each CDR3 protein gets one entry after TCRdb re-called the multiplex PCR reads with MiXCR. The sample consists of under 85,000 distinct CDR3 sequences, about 21% of them appearing once. Specimen: axillary lymph node tissue. The receptors come from a female donor with breast cancer. Some clones in this sample may be carry-over from other donors' samples.

This clonotype has a count of ten or more. The chain has TRBV20-1 and TRBJ1-5; 10 positions agree with TRBD1. J gave up 5 bases and V 6 bases, and 4 bases lay outside the gene matches. Germline CDR1 reads DFQATT; CDR2 reads SNEGSKA (reference sequence). The CDR3 is made up of 13 amino acids. This chain's CDR3 is CSATGTGDQPQHF. The CDR3 nucleotides read TGCAGTGCCACCGGGACAGGGGATCAGCCCCAGCATTTT.

At least ten counts were recorded for this clonotype. The V call is TRBV6-2 or TRBV6-3, the J call TRBJ2-7; 7 bases align to TRBD2. Germline-derived CDR1 and CDR2 are MNHEY and SVGEGT. The V and J ends lost 9 bases and 9 bases, in that order; junction bases with no gene match: 17. This CDR3 region has 14 residues. CDR3 sequence reads: CASDLSGTLNLQYF. The CDR3 DNA reads TGTGCCAGTGACCTAAGCGGGACCCTAAACCTGCAGTACTTC.

This clonotype was recorded once. A much larger clone is a single base away; this may be a read error. This chain connects TRBV4-1 to TRBJ1-2; 8 bases agree with TRBD1. The CDR3 runs to 16 residues. V gave up 3 bases and J gave up 9 bases; unmatched junction bases: 15. Germline CDR1 and CDR2: MGHRA and YSYEKL. CDR3 nucleotides: TGCGCCAGCAGCCACCTCCCGACAGGGGAGGCGTTGAGCTACACCTTC. It codes for CASSHLPTGEALSYTF.

This clonotype was observed many times. The V call is TRBV4-3, the J call TRBJ2-3; 10 bases agree with TRBD2. The CDR3 sequence is 16 residues long. Trimming at V came to 0 bases and at J to 5 bases, leaving 5 bases not matched to a gene. Per germline, CDR1 LGHNA and CDR2 YSLEER. The CDR3 spells CASSQDPAGGKDTQYF. The CDR3, as DNA: TGCGCCAGCAGCCAAGACCCAGCGGGAGGGAAAGATACGCAGTATTTT.

This clonotype came up a few times. A read error may explain this, as a much larger clone is one base away. The chain is built from TRBV4-3 and TRBJ1-6; D may be TRBD1 (6 bases). With 4 bases removed from V and 2 bases from J, the gap between germline ends came to 9 bases. The germline V gene encodes CDR1 LGHNA and CDR2 YSLEER. The CDR3 spans 15 residues. The CDR3 sequence is CASSPGGPYNSPLHF. CDR3 DNA: TGCGCCAGCAGCCCGGGGGGCCCCTATAATTCACCCCTCCACTTT.

This clonotype was counted many times. The chain couples TRBV10-3 to TRBJ2-5; no reliable D call. CDR1 is ENHRY and CDR2 is SYGVKD in the germline V gene. The germline V and J ends were trimmed by 2 bases and 5 bases, with 6 bases remaining between them. The CDR3 loop spans 12 amino acids. CDR3 residues: CAISEHGETQYF. CDR3 bases: TGTGCCATCAGTGAGCATGGGGAGACCCAGTACTTC.

The J gene is TRBJ2-1, the V gene TRBV6-2 or TRBV6-3, with 7 bases matching TRBD1. After removal of 11 bases from V and 4 bases from J, the junction contained 11 bases not matched to a gene. The V gene's germline CDR1 is MNHEY and CDR2 SVGEGT. The CDR3 has 14 residues. The CDR3 loop reads CAAAIQGTYNEQFF. The CDR3 coding sequence is TGTGCCGCCGCGATACAGGGGACATACAATGAGCAGTTCTTC.

Ten or more counts support this clonotype. This chain connects TRBV15 to TRBJ1-2, with D possibly TRBD1 on 6 matching bases. Germline V gives CDR1 LNHNV, CDR2 YYDKDF (reference sequence). CDR3 size: 14 residues. Trimming pared 8 bases from V and 4 bases from J, leaving 17 bases between. The CDR3, as DNA: TGTGCCACCGGGGGCGGTGCCTTGGGCTATGGCTACACCTTC. This codes for CATGGGALGYGYTF.

This sequence joins TRBV11-3 and TRBJ2-5, with a tentative D call TRBD2 (6 bases). Germline V lookup: CDR1 SGHNT, CDR2 YENEEA. The CDR3 is made up of 17 amino acids. The V end was cut by 5 bases, the J end by 7 bases, with 26 bases between. The CDR3 DNA follows: TGTGCCAGCAGCCATTTCGCCCCGGGGGATGGATCAGGGACCCAGTACTTC. It translates to CASSHFAPGDGSGTQYF.

Of note for this clonotype: This clone may be a read error of a much larger clone one base away. The rearrangement joins TRBV20-1 to TRBJ2-2, with a weak D call TRBD2 (5 bases). Germline V CDR1 and CDR2: DFQATT, SNEGSKA (reference sequence). The CDR3 length is 13 residues. The CDR3 loop reads CSARDTATGEPFF. CDR3 nucleotide sequence: TGCAGTGCTAGAGATACAGCCACCGGGGAGCCGTTTTTT.

The chain employs TRBV7-9 and TRBJ2-7; no reliable D call. V gave up 5 bases and J gave up 9 bases, with 20 bases separating them. The length of the CDR3 is 14 residues. Germline CDR1 SEHNR, CDR2 FQNEAQ (reference sequence). CDR3 sequence reads: CASSQTGGADGQYF. CDR3 DNA sequence: TGTGCCAGCAGCCAGACGGGCGGCGCGGACGGGCAGTACTTC.

Ten or more counts support this clonotype. This chain joins TRBV4-2 and TRBJ1-5, with 7 bases fitting TRBD1. Trimming at V came to 1 base and at J to 7 bases, leaving 4 bases not matched to a gene. CDR3 length: 14 residues. CDR1 is LGHNA, CDR2 YNFKEQ, per germline. The chain's CDR3 is CASSQGQGNQPQHF. In DNA form, the CDR3 reads TGTGCCAGCAGCCAAGGACAGGGAAACCAGCCCCAGCATTTT.

This clonotype was observed many times. The genes are TRBV14 and TRBJ2-5, with a tentative D call TRBD1 (5 bases). The CDR3 totals 13 residues. Germline assignment: CDR1 SGHDN and CDR2 FVKESK. V gave up 1 base and J gave up 6 bases, with 9 bases separating them. Here the CDR3 DNA reads TGTGCCAGCAGCCAAGCAGGGCTACAGACCCAGTACTTC. This codes for CASSQAGLQTQYF.

This clonotype was counted many times. This sequence joins TRBV6-6 and TRBJ1-5; D gene unclear. V was pared by 0 bases and J by 5 bases, with 14 bases between. This CDR3 comprises 16 residues. CDR1 and CDR2 from the germline V gene are MNHNY and SVGAGI (reference sequence). CDR3 amino acids: CASSYSMGRADQPQHF. Written as DNA, the CDR3 is TGTGCCAGCAGTTACTCGATGGGGAGGGCGGATCAGCCCCAGCATTTT.

Ten or more counts support this clonotype. This chain uses TRBV7-9 with TRBJ1-4; tentative D call: TRBD1 (6 bases). V was pared by 5 bases and J by 4 bases, with 14 bases between. CDR1 is SEHNR, CDR2 FQNEAQ, per germline (reference sequence). This CDR3 comprises 15 residues. CDR3 loop: CASSQKGDGNEKLFF. CDR3 DNA: TGTGCCAGCAGCCAAAAGGGGGACGGTAATGAAAAACTGTTTTTT.

This clonotype was detected many times. The rearrangement joins TRBV5-4 to TRBJ2-3; possibly TRBD1 for D (5 bases). Trimming pared 1 base from V and 4 bases from J, leaving 13 bases between. The CDR3 is made up of 15 amino acids. Germline-derived CDR1 and CDR2 are SGHNT and YYREEE (reference sequence). In DNA, the CDR3 is TGTGCCAGCAGCTTGTCGGCCAGGGCGGCAGATACGCAGTATTTT. This sequence encodes CASSLSARAADTQYF. Supplemented by reference TRBV5-4 and TRBJ2-3, the full variable domain reads ETGVTQSPTHLIKTRGQQVTLRCSSQSGHNTVSWYQQALGQGPQFIFQYYREEENGRGNFPPRFSGLQFPNYSSELNVNALELDDSALYLCASSLSARAADTQYFGPGTRLTVL.

Comment on this clonotype: A much larger clone sits a single nucleotide away, making a read error possible. The chain links TRBV12-3 or TRBV12-4 to TRBJ1-5; D is ambiguous. CDR3 length equals 13 residues. The CDR3 region is CACSFDINQPQHF. CDR3 DNA sequence: TGTGCCTGCAGTTTTGACATCAATCAGCCCCAGCATTTT.

This clonotype was counted ten times or more. This sequence joins TRBV2 and TRBJ2-3, with D unclear. This CDR3 comprises 13 residues. With 7 bases removed from V and 2 bases from J, the gap between germline ends came to 10 bases. In germline, CDR1 is SNHLY, CDR2 FYNNEI. The CDR3 region has the DNA TGTGCCAGCATGCCCCGCTACACAGATACGCAGTATTTT. Translated, it gives CASMPRYTDTQYF.

The J gene is TRBJ2-3, the V gene TRBV12-3 or TRBV12-4; 7 bases are shared with TRBD2. The CDR3 extends over 15 amino acids. The V and J ends lost 7 bases and 5 bases, in that order; junction bases with no gene match: 12. Written as DNA, the CDR3 is TGTGCCAGCACCCGTGGGGGAGGGCCTTTAGATACGCAGTATTTT. Its translation is CASTRGGGPLDTQYF.

This clonotype was detected many times. V is TRBV20-1 and J is TRBJ2-5; 16 nucleotides line up with TRBD2. With V trimmed by 1 base and J by 4 bases, 9 bases remained unmatched. CDR3 length: 18 amino acids. Germline lookup yields CDR1 DFQATT and CDR2 SNEGSKA (reference sequence). The CDR3 here is CSARGAGLAGGLGETQYF. Here the CDR3 DNA reads TGCAGTGCTAGAGGGGCGGGACTAGCGGGAGGGCTCGGAGAGACCCAGTACTTC.

This clonotype was seen at least ten times. The chain has TRBV12-3 or TRBV12-4 and TRBJ2-5, with D hard to call. V lost 6 bases to trimming and J lost 5 bases, with 16 bases between them. The CDR3 is 14 amino acids. As DNA, the CDR3 is TGTGCCAGCAGCGACTCCTACGAGGTGGAGACCCAGTACTTC. Translation: CASSDSYEVETQYF.

This clonotype was counted many times. The chain couples TRBV7-8 to TRBJ1-4; 9 nucleotides line up with TRBD1. Germline assignment: CDR1 SGHVS and CDR2 FQNEAQ. The V and J ends lost 1 base and 8 bases, in that order; junction bases with no gene match: 2. The CDR3 extends over 14 amino acids. In nucleotides, the CDR3 is TGTGCCAGCAGCTTAGGACAGGGGGGGGAAAAACTGTTTTTT. It translates to CASSLGQGGEKLFF.

This clonotype was seen many times. The chain links TRBV11-3 to TRBJ2-7; maybe TRBD2 (6 bases). The length of the CDR3 is 14 residues. Germline CDR1 SGHNT, CDR2 YENEEA. V was trimmed by 8 bases and J by 0 bases, leaving 14 bases between them. DNA for the CDR3: TGTGCCAGCGGCCCTAGGCGGGACTCCTACGAGCAGTACTTC. Translated, it gives CASGPRRDSYEQYF.

This clonotype was observed many times. The chain joins TRBV13 to TRBJ2-6; maybe TRBD1 (5 bases). V was cut by 4 bases and J by 0 bases, with 16 bases left in between. The CDR3 is 18 amino acids. Germline V gives CDR1 PRHDT, CDR2 FYEKMQ (reference sequence). CDR3 DNA: TGTGCCAGCAGCTACCAGGGCACCCAGCTCTCTGGGGCCAACGTCCTGACTTTC. Protein: CASSYQGTQLSGANVLTF.

In regard to this clonotype: A read error may produce the germline difference seen at one junction end. CDR3 sequence reads: CSARGSGEISPLHF. The CDR3 nucleotides are TGCAGTGCTAGAGGTTCGGGGGAAATTTCACCCCTCCACTTC. The V and J genes are TRBV20-1 and TRBJ1-6, with D possibly TRBD1 on 5 matching bases. CDR1 and CDR2 from the germline V gene are DFQATT and SNEGSKA (reference sequence). CDR3 length: 14 residues.

Ten or more counts support this clonotype. The CDR3 nucleotides are TGTGCCAGCTCTTTTAGGGCCCAATACGAGCAGTACTTC. Protein sequence: CASSFRAQYEQYF. The V gene is TRBV7-2, the J gene TRBJ2-7; D ambiguous. CDR1 and CDR2 (germline): SGHTA, FQGNSA. This CDR3 is 13 amino acids long. V lost 8 bases and J lost 4, with 15 bases in between.

This clonotype has a count of ten or more. The chain is built from TRBV5-1 and TRBJ2-2; either TRBD1 or TRBD2 may fit D (6 bases each). With 9 bases removed from V and 0 bases from J, the gap between germline ends came to 12 bases. In germline, CDR1 is SGHRS, CDR2 YFSETQ. The CDR3 covers 14 residues. CDR3 residues: CATSRGPNTGELFF. CDR3 coding DNA: TGCGCCACCTCACGGGGGCCGAACACCGGGGAGCTGTTTTTT.

This clonotype was picked up many times. V and J are TRBV9 and TRBJ2-5; TRBD2 agrees at 10 bases. Germline CDR1 SGDLS, CDR2 YYNGEE. The CDR3 runs 16 residues. Trimming at V came to 0 bases and at J to 5 bases, leaving 7 bases not matched to a gene. CDR3 sequence: CASSVEAGGPEETQYF. The CDR3 region has the DNA TGTGCCAGCAGCGTAGAAGCGGGAGGGCCAGAGGAGACCCAGTACTTC.

Worth noting for this clonotype: The missing conserved phenylalanine or tryptophan at the end of this CDR3 makes a read error likely. The DNA is omitted, as the CDR3 cannot be located on it reliably, and the CDR3 follows TCRdb's listing. V is TRBV7-2 and J is TRBJ1-6; TRBD1, the table's D call, was not compared with the DNA. Germline CDR1 SGHTA, CDR2 FQGNSA. 15 amino acids form the CDR3, both terminal residues included. CDR3 sequence: CASSLEGGSGSPPHS.

This clonotype was seen many times. The chain carries TRBV6-1 and TRBJ2-1; TRBD2 might be the D (6 bases). The CDR3 sequence is 15 residues long. Germline lookup yields CDR1 MNHNS and CDR2 SASEGT. V lost 5 bases, J lost 0 bases, and 11 bases lay in between. The CDR3 DNA sequence: TGTGCCAGCAGTAGGGACTTCAGCTCCTACAATGAGCAGTTCTTC. It translates to CASSRDFSSYNEQFF.

This clonotype was observed many times. The J gene is TRBJ2-3, the V gene TRBV19, with TRBD1 identical over 8 bases. V was pared by 9 bases and J by 3 bases, with 5 bases of the junction left unmatched. CDR1 LNHDA and CDR2 SQIVND come from the germline V gene (reference sequence). The CDR3 consists of 13 residues. CDR3 DNA sequence: TGTGCCAGCCGGCAGGGGGCTACAGATACGCAGTATTTT. The encoded protein is CASRQGATDTQYF.